This T cell receptor beta chain was documented in a study of blood T cell repertoires in COVID-19. V lost 3 bases and J lost 1, with 6 bases in between. The CDR3 runs to 13 residues. The assay was immunoSEQ multiplex PCR, and TCRdb's table has in-frame clones only and misses some. The sample lists about 170,000 clones; 80% to 90% were seen once. Sequenced: peripheral blood. The receptor was isolated from a woman aged 80 or over with acute or convalescent COVID-19. The chain combines TRBV12-3 or TRBV12-4 with TRBJ1-2, with D maybe TRBD1 (6 bases). CDR3 region: CASSFRGNYGYTF. Written as DNA, the CDR3 is TGTGCCAGCAGTTTCAGGGGTAACTATGGCTACACCTTC.